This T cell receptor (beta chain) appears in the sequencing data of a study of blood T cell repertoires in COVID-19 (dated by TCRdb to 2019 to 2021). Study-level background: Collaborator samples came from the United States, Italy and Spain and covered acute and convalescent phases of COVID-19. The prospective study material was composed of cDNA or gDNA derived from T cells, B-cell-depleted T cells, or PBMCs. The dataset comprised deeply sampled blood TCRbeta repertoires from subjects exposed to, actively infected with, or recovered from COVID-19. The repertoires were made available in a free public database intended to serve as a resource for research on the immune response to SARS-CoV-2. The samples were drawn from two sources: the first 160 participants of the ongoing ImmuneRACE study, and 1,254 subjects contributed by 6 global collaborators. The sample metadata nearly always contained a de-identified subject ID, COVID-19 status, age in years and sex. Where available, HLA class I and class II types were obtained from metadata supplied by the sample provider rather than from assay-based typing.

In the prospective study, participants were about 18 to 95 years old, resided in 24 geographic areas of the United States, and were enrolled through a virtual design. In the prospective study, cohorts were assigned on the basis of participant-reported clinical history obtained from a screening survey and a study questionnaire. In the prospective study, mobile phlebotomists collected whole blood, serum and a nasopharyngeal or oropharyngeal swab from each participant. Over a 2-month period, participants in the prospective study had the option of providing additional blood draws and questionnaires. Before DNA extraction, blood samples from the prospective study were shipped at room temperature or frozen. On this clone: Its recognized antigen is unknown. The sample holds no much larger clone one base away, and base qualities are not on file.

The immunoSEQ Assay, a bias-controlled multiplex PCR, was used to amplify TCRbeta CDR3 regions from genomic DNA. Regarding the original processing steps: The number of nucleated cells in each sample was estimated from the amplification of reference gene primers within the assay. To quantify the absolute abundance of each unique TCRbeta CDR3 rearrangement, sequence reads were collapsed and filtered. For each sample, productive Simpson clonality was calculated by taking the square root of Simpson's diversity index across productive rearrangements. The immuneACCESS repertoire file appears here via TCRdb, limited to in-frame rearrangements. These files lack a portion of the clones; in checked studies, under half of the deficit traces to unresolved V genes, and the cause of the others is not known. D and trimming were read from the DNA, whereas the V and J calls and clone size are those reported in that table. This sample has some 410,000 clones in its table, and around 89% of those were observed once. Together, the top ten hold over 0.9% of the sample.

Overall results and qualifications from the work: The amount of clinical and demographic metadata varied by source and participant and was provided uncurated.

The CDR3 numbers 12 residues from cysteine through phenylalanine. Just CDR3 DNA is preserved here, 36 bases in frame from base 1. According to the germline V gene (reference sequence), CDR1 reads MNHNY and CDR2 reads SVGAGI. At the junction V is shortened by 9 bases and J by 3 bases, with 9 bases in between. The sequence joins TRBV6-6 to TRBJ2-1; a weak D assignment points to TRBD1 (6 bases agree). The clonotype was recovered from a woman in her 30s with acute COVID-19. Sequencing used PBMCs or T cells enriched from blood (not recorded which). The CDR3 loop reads CASGQLYNEQFF. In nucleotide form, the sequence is TGTGCCAGTGGACAGCTCTACAATGAGCAGTTCTTC.